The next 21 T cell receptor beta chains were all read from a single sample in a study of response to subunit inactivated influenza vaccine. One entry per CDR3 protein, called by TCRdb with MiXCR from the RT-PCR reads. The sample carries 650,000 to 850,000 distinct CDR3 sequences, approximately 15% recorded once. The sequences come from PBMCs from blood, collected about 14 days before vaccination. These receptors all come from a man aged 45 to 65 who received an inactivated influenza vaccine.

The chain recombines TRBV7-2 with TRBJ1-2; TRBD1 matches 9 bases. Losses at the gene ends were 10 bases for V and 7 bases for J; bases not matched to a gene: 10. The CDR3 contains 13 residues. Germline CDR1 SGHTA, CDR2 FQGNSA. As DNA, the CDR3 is TGTGCCATCACAGGGGGCGCCGGTGGTGGCTACACCTTC. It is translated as CAITGGAGGGYTF.

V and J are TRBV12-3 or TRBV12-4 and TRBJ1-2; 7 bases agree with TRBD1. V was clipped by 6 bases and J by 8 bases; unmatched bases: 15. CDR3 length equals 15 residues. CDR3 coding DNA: TGTGCCAGCAGATCCGGACAGGTCTTTGGGGAGGGCTACACCTTC. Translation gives CASRSGQVFGEGYTF.

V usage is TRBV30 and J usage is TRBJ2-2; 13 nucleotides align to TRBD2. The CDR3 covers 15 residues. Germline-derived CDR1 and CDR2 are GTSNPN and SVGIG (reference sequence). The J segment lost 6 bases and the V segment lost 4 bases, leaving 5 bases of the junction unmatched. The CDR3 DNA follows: TGTGCCTGGACCCCTGGACTAGCGGGAGCCGGGGAGCTGTTTTTT. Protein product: CAWTPGLAGAGELFF.

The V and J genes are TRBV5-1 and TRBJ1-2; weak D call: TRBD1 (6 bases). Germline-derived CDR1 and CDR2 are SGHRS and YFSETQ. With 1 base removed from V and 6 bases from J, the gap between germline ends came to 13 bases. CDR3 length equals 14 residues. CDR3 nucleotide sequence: TGCGCCAGCAGCTTGTTCGGGGGGGCCAATGGCTACACCTTC. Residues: CASSLFGGANGYTF.

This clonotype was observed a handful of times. The CDR3 is CASSSPTQPQHF. CDR3 nucleotide sequence: TGTGCCAGCAGTTCCCCCACCCAGCCCCAGCATTTT. The V and J genes are TRBV12-3 or TRBV12-4 and TRBJ1-5; D is undetermined. Trimming removed 4 bases from V and 7 bases from J, with 8 bases in between. The CDR3 has 12 amino acids.

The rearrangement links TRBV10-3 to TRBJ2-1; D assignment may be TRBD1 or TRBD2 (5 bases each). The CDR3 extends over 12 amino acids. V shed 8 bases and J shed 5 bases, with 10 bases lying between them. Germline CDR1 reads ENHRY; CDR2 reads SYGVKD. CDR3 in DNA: TGTGCCATCGCCGGGACCGACAATGAGCAGTTCTTC. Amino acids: CAIAGTDNEQFF.

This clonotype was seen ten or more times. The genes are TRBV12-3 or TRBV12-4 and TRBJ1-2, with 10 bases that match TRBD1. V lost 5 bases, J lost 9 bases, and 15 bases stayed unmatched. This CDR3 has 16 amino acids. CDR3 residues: CASSGSPGQGLTRYTF. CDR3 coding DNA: TGTGCCAGCAGTGGCTCGCCGGGACAGGGGCTAACTCGCTACACCTTC.

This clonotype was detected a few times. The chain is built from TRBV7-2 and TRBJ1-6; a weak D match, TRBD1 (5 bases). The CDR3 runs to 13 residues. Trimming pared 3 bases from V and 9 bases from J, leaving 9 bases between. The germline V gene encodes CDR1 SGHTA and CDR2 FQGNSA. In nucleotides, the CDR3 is TGTGCCAGCAGCTTTAGGGGCAGTTCACCCCTCCACTTT. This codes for CASSFRGSSPLHF.

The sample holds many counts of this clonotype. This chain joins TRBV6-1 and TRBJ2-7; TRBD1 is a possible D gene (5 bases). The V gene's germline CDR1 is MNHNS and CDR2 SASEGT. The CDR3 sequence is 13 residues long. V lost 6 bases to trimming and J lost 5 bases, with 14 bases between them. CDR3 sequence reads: CASRSREINEQYF. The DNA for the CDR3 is TGTGCCAGCAGAAGCAGGGAAATCAACGAGCAGTACTTC.

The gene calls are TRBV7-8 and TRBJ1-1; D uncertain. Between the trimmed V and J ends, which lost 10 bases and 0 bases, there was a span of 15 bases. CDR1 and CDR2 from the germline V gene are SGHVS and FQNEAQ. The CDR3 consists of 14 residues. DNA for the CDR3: TGTGCCACAATGAGAGGCAGAATGAACACTGAAGCTTTCTTT. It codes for CATMRGRMNTEAFF.

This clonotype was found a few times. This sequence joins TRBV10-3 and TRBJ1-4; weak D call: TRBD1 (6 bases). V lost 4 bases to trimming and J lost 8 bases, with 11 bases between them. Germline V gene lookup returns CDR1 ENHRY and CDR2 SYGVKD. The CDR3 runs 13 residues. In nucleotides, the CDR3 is TGTGCCATCAGTGGACTGACAGGAGAAAAACTGTTTTTT. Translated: CAISGLTGEKLFF.

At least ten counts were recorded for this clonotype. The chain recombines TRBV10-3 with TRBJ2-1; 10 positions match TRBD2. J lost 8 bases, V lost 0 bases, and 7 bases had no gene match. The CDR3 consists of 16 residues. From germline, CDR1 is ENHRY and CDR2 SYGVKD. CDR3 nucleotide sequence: TGTGCCATCAGTGAGTCGGCTAGCGGGAGTAGGGATGAGCAGTTCTTC. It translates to CAISESASGSRDEQFF.

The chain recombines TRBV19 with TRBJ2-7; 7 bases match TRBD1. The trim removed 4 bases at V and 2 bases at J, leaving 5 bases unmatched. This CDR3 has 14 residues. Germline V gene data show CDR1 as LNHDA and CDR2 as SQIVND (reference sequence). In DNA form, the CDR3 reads TGTGCCAGTAGTACCGGGACAGTGCCCTACGAGCAGTACTTC. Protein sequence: CASSTGTVPYEQYF.

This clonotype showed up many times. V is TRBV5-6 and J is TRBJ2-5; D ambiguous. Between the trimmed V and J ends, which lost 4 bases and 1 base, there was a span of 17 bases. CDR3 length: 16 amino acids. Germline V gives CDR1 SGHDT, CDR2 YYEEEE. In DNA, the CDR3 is TGTGCCAGCAGCAGCCGGAAGCGAACACCCCAAGAGACCCAGTACTTC. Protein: CASSSRKRTPQETQYF.

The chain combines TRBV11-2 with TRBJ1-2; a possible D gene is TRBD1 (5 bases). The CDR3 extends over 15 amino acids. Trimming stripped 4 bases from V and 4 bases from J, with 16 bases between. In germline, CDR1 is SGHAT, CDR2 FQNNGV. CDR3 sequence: CASSSLYFGGYGYTF. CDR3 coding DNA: TGTGCCAGCAGCTCACTTTATTTTGGGGGCTATGGCTACACCTTC.

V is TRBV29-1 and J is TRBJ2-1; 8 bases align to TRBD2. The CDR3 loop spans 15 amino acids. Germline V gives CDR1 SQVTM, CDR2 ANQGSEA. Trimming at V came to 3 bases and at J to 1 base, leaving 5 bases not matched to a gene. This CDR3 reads CSVDSSGSSYNEQFF. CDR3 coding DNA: TGCAGCGTTGATTCCAGCGGGAGTTCCTACAATGAGCAGTTCTTC.

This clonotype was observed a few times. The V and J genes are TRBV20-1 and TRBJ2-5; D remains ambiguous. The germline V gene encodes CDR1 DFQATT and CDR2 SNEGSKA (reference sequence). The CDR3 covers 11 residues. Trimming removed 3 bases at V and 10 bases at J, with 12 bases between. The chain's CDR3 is CSARSLEGQYF. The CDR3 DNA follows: TGCAGTGCTAGGTCTTTAGAAGGCCAGTACTTC.

This CDR3 reads CASRISRIAGFYEQYF. CDR3 DNA sequence: TGTGCCAGCAGGATCTCGAGGATAGCGGGATTCTACGAGCAGTACTTC. The rearrangement links TRBV28 to TRBJ2-7, with 8 bases identical to TRBD2. Per germline, CDR1 MDHEN and CDR2 SYDVKM. CDR3 length equals 16 residues. Trimming at V came to 6 bases and at J to 3 bases, leaving 13 bases not matched to a gene. Drawing the rest from reference TRBV28 and TRBJ2-7, the complete variable domain is DVKVTQSSRYLVKRTGEKVFLECVQDMDHENMFWYRQDPGLGLRLIYFSYDVKMKEKGDIPEGYSVSREKKERFSLILESASTNQTSMYLCASRISRIAGFYEQYFGPGTRLTVT.

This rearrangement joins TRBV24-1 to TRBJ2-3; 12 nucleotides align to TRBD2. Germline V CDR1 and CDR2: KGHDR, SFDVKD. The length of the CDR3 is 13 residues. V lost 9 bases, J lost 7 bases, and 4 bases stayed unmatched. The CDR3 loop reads CATAGTSGYTQYF. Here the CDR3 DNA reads TGTGCCACCGCCGGGACTAGCGGGTATACGCAGTATTTT.

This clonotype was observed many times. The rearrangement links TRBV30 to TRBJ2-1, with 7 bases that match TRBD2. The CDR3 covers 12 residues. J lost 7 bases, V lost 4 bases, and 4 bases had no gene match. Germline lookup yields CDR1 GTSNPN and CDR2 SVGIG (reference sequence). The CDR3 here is CAWKGRENEQFF. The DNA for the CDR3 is TGTGCCTGGAAAGGGAGGGAGAATGAGCAGTTCTTC. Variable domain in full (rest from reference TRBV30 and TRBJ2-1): SQTIHQWPATLVQPVGSPLSLECTVEGTSNPNLYWYRQAAGRGLQLLFYSVGIGQISSEVPQNLSASRPQDRQFILSSKKLLLSDSGFYLCAWKGRENEQFFGPGTRLTVL.

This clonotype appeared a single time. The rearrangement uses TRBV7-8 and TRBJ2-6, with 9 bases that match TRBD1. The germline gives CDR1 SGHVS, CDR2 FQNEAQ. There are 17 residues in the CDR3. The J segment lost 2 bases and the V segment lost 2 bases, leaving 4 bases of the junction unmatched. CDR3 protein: CASSLRDRDAGANVLTF. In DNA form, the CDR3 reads TGTGCCAGCAGCTTACGGGACAGGGACGCTGGGGCCAACGTCCTGACTTTC.